What follows are 7 T cell receptor beta chains derived from one specimen sequenced in a study of beta chain features in type 1 diabetes. Study-wide findings and caveats: Moderate yet significant TCRB CDR3 shortening was seen in Type 1 diabetes patients in all four CD4+ subsets.

These receptors have no identified antigens. TCRB transcripts that were expressed got sequenced, as all of the isolated RNA had been reverse transcribed. Measured with immunoSEQ multiplex PCR; TCRdb has only the in-frame clones, and not every one. Here the sample spans more than 550,000 clones, around 15% being singletons. Input material: naive CD4+ T cells from blood. The source is a man younger than 35 with type 1 diabetes.

This clone came up a few times. The rearrangement joins TRBV30 to TRBJ2-2; TRBD1 agrees at 9 bases. This CDR3 is built from 13 residues. Germline V CDR1 and CDR2: GTSNPN, SVGIG (reference sequence). The CDR3 bases are TGTGCACAACGGGACAGGGCCACCGGGGAGCTGTTTTTT. Translation: CAQRDRATGELFF. The variable domain in full, with the rest retrieved from reference TRBV30 and TRBJ2-2, is SQTIHQWPATLVQPVGSPLSLECTVEGTSNPNLYWYRQAAGRGLQLLFYSVGIGQISSEVPQNLSASRPQDRQFILSSKKLLLSDSGFYLCAQRDRATGELFFGEGSRLTVL.

In its sample, this clone was seen a few times. CDR3 protein: CAWSGLAGFGELFF. CDR3 nucleotides: TGTGCCTGGAGTGGACTAGCGGGATTCGGGGAGCTGTTTTTT. The genes are TRBV30 and TRBJ2-2; 11 positions match TRBD2. Germline loops: CDR1 GTSNPN, CDR2 SVGIG (reference sequence). CDR3 length: 14 residues. Trimming removed 1 base from V and 7 bases from J; junction bases left unmatched: 2.

CDR3 sequence reads: CAWSGRRRTEAFF. DNA for the CDR3: TGTGCCTGGAGTGGAAGGAGGAGAACTGAAGCTTTCTTT. The rearrangement links TRBV30 to TRBJ1-1; no firm D call. The CDR3 totals 13 residues. Germline V CDR1 and CDR2: GTSNPN, SVGIG (reference sequence). V dropped 1 base and J dropped 5 bases, with 11 bases sitting between them.

The chain links TRBV28 to TRBJ2-7; maybe TRBD1 (6 bases). Germline lookup yields CDR1 MDHEN and CDR2 SYDVKM. The CDR3 runs to 15 residues. Trimming took off 1 base at V and 0 bases at J, with 10 bases between the two ends. The CDR3 loop is CASSLSDSHSYEQYF. CDR3 sequence (DNA): TGTGCCAGCAGTTTATCGGACAGTCACTCCTACGAGCAGTACTTC.

The rearrangement links TRBV5-1 to TRBJ2-7; tentative D call: TRBD2 (5 bases). V was pared by 2 bases and J by 2 bases, with 17 bases between. This CDR3 is 16 amino acids long. Per the germline V gene, CDR1 is SGHRS and CDR2 is YFSETQ. The CDR3 loop is CASSFGEITLTYEQYF. In DNA, the CDR3 is TGCGCCAGCAGCTTCGGGGAGATTACCCTCACCTACGAGCAGTACTTC. Using reference TRBV5-1 and TRBJ2-7 for the parts outside the CDR3, the full variable domain is KAGVTQTPRYLIKTRGQQVTLSCSPISGHRSVSWYQQTPGQGLQFLFEYFSETQRNKGNFPGRFSGRQFSNSRSEMNVSTLELGDSALYLCASSFGEITLTYEQYFGPGTRLTVT.

This clone is a singleton in its sample. The V and J genes are TRBV7-2 and TRBJ2-3; TRBD2 matches 14 bases. V was pared by 5 bases and J by 4 bases, with 5 bases of the junction left unmatched. This CDR3 spans 16 amino acids. The germline gives CDR1 SGHTA, CDR2 FQGNSA. The CDR3 DNA is TGTGCCAGCAGCGGAGGACTAGCGGGGGGCCCAGATACGCAGTATTTT. Its translation: CASSGGLAGGPDTQYF.

This clone turned up a few times. This chain links TRBV6-6 with TRBJ2-7, with D maybe TRBD2 (5 bases). CDR3 length: 14 amino acids. Germline-derived CDR1 and CDR2 are MNHNY and SVGAGI (reference sequence). V was shortened by 6 bases and J by 3 bases, with 15 bases between the two germline ends. The CDR3 spells CASSARQGGYEQYF. CDR3 nucleotides: TGTGCCAGCAGCGCCCGACAAGGAGGCTACGAGCAGTACTTC.